What follows are 14 T cell receptor beta chains derived from one specimen sequenced in a study of patients and donors after allogeneic stem cell transplantation. TCRdb analysed the RT-PCR reads with MiXCR anew, one entry per CDR3 protein. This sample carries approximately 200,000 distinct CDR3 sequences, 35% to 45% of them seen once, and the ten largest clones take about 9.9%. The sample consisted of blood, either unsorted or a sorted T cell fraction (not recorded which). The receptors here all came from a human donor who was either an allogeneic HSCT recipient or a stem cell or donor lymphocyte infusion donor (not recorded which). It is not recorded whose cells these are; they may come from a transplant donor.

This clonotype was detected a few times. The chain combines TRBV10-3 with TRBJ2-7; D not certain. Between the trimmed V and J ends, which lost 7 bases and 0 bases, there was a span of 10 bases. The CDR3 has 13 amino acids. The V gene's germline CDR1 is ENHRY and CDR2 SYGVKD. As DNA, the CDR3 is TGTGCCATCAAATCAGTCCGCTCCTACGAGCAGTACTTC. This encodes CAIKSVRSYEQYF.

V and J are TRBV5-1 and TRBJ2-3, with 8 bases identical to TRBD1. The CDR3 totals 18 residues. CDR1 is SGHRS, CDR2 YFSETQ, per germline. The ends lost 4 bases at V and 1 base at J; junction bases unmatched: 14. Written as DNA, the CDR3 is TGCGCCAGCAGCCACGGACAGGGTTGGTTTGTTGGCACAGATACGCAGTATTTT. Translation: CASSHGQGWFVGTDTQYF.

This clonotype was counted many times. The chain has TRBV29-1 and TRBJ2-3; perhaps D is TRBD1 or TRBD2 (5 bases each). CDR1 and CDR2 (germline): SQVTM, ANQGSEA. This CDR3 region has 11 residues. Trimming removed 3 bases at V and 4 bases at J, with 5 bases between. The CDR3 sequence is CSVEGADTQYF. The DNA for the CDR3 is TGCAGCGTTGAGGGGGCAGATACGCAGTATTTT.

The gene calls are TRBV5-6 and TRBJ1-2, with TRBD1 matching 10 bases. The trim removed 3 bases at V and 12 bases at J, leaving 5 bases unmatched. Germline V lookup: CDR1 SGHDT, CDR2 YYEEEE. This CDR3 comprises 12 residues. CDR3 sequence (DNA): TGTGCCAGCAGCTGGGGGACAGGGGAGCACACCTTC. It translates to CASSWGTGEHTF.

This chain joins TRBV6-6 and TRBJ2-7; D remains ambiguous. V lost 2 bases and J lost 3, with 11 bases in between. The CDR3 contains 14 residues. Per germline, CDR1 MNHNY and CDR2 SVGAGI (reference sequence). CDR3 sequence (DNA): TGTGCCAGCAGTTACAGGCCAGATCTCTACGAGCAGTACTTC. Amino acids: CASSYRPDLYEQYF.

The genes are TRBV5-1 and TRBJ1-2; TRBD1 matches at 11 bases. There are 16 residues in the CDR3. Germline V gene data show CDR1 as SGHRS and CDR2 as YFSETQ. Trimming at V came to 3 bases and at J to 7 bases, leaving 11 bases not matched to a gene. The CDR3 loop reads CASSYTGQGAYRGYTF. The CDR3 DNA sequence: TGCGCCAGCAGCTATACTGGACAGGGGGCGTATCGTGGCTACACCTTC.

The chain carries TRBV15 and TRBJ1-2; D not certain. The CDR3 contains 14 residues. The V and J ends lost 1 base and 4 bases respectively, with 10 bases between them. The germline CDR1 and CDR2 sequences are LNHNV and YYDKDF (reference sequence). The CDR3 region is CATSRVQAVYGYTF. CDR3 DNA: TGTGCCACCAGCAGAGTCCAAGCAGTCTATGGCTACACCTTC.

This clonotype was seen more than once but under ten times. The chain recombines TRBV4-3 with TRBJ1-2; no definite D call. This CDR3 spans 18 amino acids. Germline V gene sequence: CDR1 LGHNA, CDR2 YSLEER. Trimming removed 0 bases at V and 0 bases at J, with 17 bases between. The DNA of the CDR3 is TGCGCCAGCAGCCAAGACTTCCGTAAAGGGCGCCCTAACTATGGCTACACCTTC. It yields the protein CASSQDFRKGRPNYGYTF.

This clonotype came up a few times. The rearrangement links TRBV7-2 to TRBJ1-1; 7 nucleotides match TRBD1. The trim removed 5 bases at V and 5 bases at J, leaving 5 bases unmatched. Germline V gives CDR1 SGHTA, CDR2 FQGNSA. This CDR3 contains 13 residues. The CDR3 DNA is TGTGCCAGCAGCACATCACAGGGGACTGAAGCTTTCTTT. Residues: CASSTSQGTEAFF.

V usage is TRBV20-1 and J usage is TRBJ2-1; D not resolved. V was clipped by 3 bases and J by 10 bases, with 7 bases between them. The CDR3 is 10 amino acids. Germline assignment: CDR1 DFQATT and CDR2 SNEGSKA (reference sequence). This CDR3 is CSASHVEQFF. In DNA form, the CDR3 reads TGCAGTGCTAGTCACGTCGAGCAGTTCTTC.

V is TRBV21-1 and J is TRBJ1-4; the table's D call of TRBD1 was not tested on the DNA. TRBV21-1 is marked as a pseudogene. There are 17 residues in the CDR3. The CDR3 is CASSSPRGSSTNEKLFF. The CDR3 bases are TGTGCCAGCAGCTCACCCCGGGGGTCCTCAACTAATGAAAAACTGTTTTTT.

This clonotype was seen a handful of times. The V and J genes are TRBV4-1 and TRBJ1-2; 8 bases are a match to TRBD1. This CDR3 has 16 residues. The germline V gene has CDR1 MGHRA and CDR2 YSYEKL. Trimming took 4 bases from V and 4 from J; bases not matched to a gene: 11. CDR3 loop: CASSREGPGGFYGYTF. The CDR3 coding sequence is TGCGCCAGCAGCCGAGAGGGGCCAGGGGGCTTCTATGGCTACACCTTC.

The V gene is TRBV3-1, the J gene TRBJ1-4; D remains unclear. This CDR3 has 14 amino acids. The ends were cut back, 4 bases at V and 4 bases at J, with 10 bases in the middle. Germline CDR1 and CDR2: LGHDT and YNNKEL (reference sequence). In DNA, the CDR3 is TGTGCCAGCAGCCCCCTCGGAGGTAATGAAAAACTGTTTTTT. It encodes CASSPLGGNEKLFF.

V usage is TRBV4-2 and J usage is TRBJ1-1; no clear D gene. The CDR3 runs to 14 residues. In germline, CDR1 is LGHNA, CDR2 YNFKEQ. V was trimmed by 4 bases and J by 1 base, leaving 10 bases between them. The CDR3 reads CASSLQHWNTEAFF. CDR3 bases: TGTGCCAGCAGCCTTCAACATTGGAACACTGAAGCTTTCTTT.